The 18 T cell receptor beta chains reported below all come from one sample, sequenced in a study of T-cell memory formation after mild COVID-19. TCRdb reanalysed the 5' RACE reads using MiXCR and keeps one entry per CDR3 protein. The sample consists of about 440,000 distinct CDR3 sequences, 20% of them appearing once. The sample was PBMCs or a T cell subset sorted from them (not recorded which). Receptors originate from an adult woman who had mild COVID-19 (a few samples of this study predate the infection). Cell type and time point are not known.

The chain employs TRBV7-7 and TRBJ2-5; 9 bases are shared with TRBD1. V shed 4 bases, J shed 4 bases, and the junction held 4 bases outside the gene matches. This CDR3 has 14 amino acids. CDR1 and CDR2 (germline): SSHAT, FNYEAQ (reference sequence). The DNA of the CDR3 is TGTGCCAGCAGCTCAGGGACAGGGCGAGAGACCCAGTACTTC. It translates to CASSSGTGRETQYF.

This clonotype was observed a few times. The V and J genes are TRBV6-4 and TRBJ1-1; D possibly corresponds to TRBD1 (6 bases). The V gene lost 2 bases and the J gene lost 1 base, with 14 bases spanning the gap. This CDR3 spans 16 amino acids. Germline loops: CDR1 MRHNA, CDR2 SNTAGT. In nucleotides, the CDR3 is TGTGCCAGCAGTGACGTGCAGGGGAATGAGAACACTGAAGCTTTCTTT. Translated, it gives CASSDVQGNENTEAFF.

This clonotype was seen a few times. The chain carries TRBV7-6 and TRBJ2-6, with unresolved D. Per germline, CDR1 SGHVS and CDR2 FNYEAQ. Trimming left V 0 bases short and J 5 bases short, with 5 bases between. The CDR3 runs 14 residues. CDR3 sequence (DNA): TGTGCCAGCAGCTTAGCGGGGTGGGCCAACGTCCTGACTTTC. Protein: CASSLAGWANVLTF.

The J gene is TRBJ2-1, the V gene TRBV29-1; 11 nucleotides line up with TRBD2. The J segment lost 8 bases and the V segment lost 0 bases, leaving 9 bases of the junction unmatched. Germline CDR1 SQVTM, CDR2 ANQGSEA. The CDR3 has 16 amino acids. CDR3 coding DNA: TGCAGCGTTGAAGAGGAACTAGCGGGGGTTTCCTATGAGCAGTTCTTC. Its protein product is CSVEEELAGVSYEQFF.

The chain recombines TRBV29-1 with TRBJ1-2; TRBD1 matches at 9 bases. The germline CDR1 and CDR2 sequences are SQVTM and ANQGSEA. There are 13 residues in the CDR3. Unmatched junction bases numbered 2, after V lost 3 bases and J lost 3 bases. CDR3 sequence reads: CSVEDRGDYGYTF. Written as DNA, the CDR3 is TGCAGCGTTGAGGACAGGGGAGACTATGGCTACACCTTC.

This clonotype was counted between two and nine times. Germline is not matched at one junction end, which may reflect a read error. The gene calls are TRBV7-3 and TRBJ2-1; 11 positions agree with TRBD2. CDR1 and CDR2 (germline): SGHTA, FQGTGA. The CDR3 contains 15 residues. The CDR3 nucleotides read TGTGCCAGCAGCGTAACTAGCGGGAGTGTCGATGAGCAGTTCTTC. Protein sequence: CASSVTSGSVDEQFF.

A remark on this clonotype: The junction departs from germline at one end; a sequencing error may be responsible. This sequence joins TRBV5-1 and TRBJ1-3; no clear D gene. CDR1 and CDR2 (germline): SGHRS, YFSETQ. CDR3 size: 15 residues. The CDR3 is CASSLEGSPGNTIYF. CDR3 DNA: TGCGCCAGTAGCTTGGAGGGCAGTCCTGGAAACACCATATATTTT.

The chain couples TRBV20-1 to TRBJ2-3, with TRBD2 matching 8 bases. Looked up from germline, CDR1 is DFQATT and CDR2 is SNEGSKA (reference sequence). The CDR3 covers 15 residues. The trim removed 2 bases at V and 4 bases at J, leaving 8 bases unmatched. The CDR3 reads CSARRTSPRADTQYF. CDR3 nucleotide sequence: TGCAGTGCTAGACGGACTAGCCCTCGCGCAGATACGCAGTATTTT.

This clonotype showed up just a few times. V and J are TRBV9 and TRBJ2-7, with 7 positions matching TRBD1. Losses at the gene ends were 4 bases for V and 0 bases for J; bases not matched to a gene: 7. Germline values: CDR1 SGDLS, CDR2 YYNGEE. The CDR3 contains 15 residues. The CDR3: CASSQGQSNSYEQYF. CDR3 in DNA: TGTGCCAGCAGCCAGGGACAGAGCAACTCCTACGAGCAGTACTTC.

This clonotype has more than one count but fewer than ten. The gene calls are TRBV6-2 or TRBV6-3 and TRBJ1-1, with D hard to call. This CDR3 region has 14 residues. CDR1 and CDR2 from the germline V gene are MNHEY and SVGEGT. Trimming took 6 bases from V and 5 from J, leaving 16 bases between them. CDR3 bases: TGTGCCAGCAGACCACCGACCCGACAAACTGAAGCTTTCTTT. As protein: CASRPPTRQTEAFF.

The chain combines TRBV7-4 with TRBJ2-7; D not certain. V lost 5 bases, J lost 2 bases, and 16 bases lay in between. Per germline, CDR1 SGHVT and CDR2 SQSDAQ. The CDR3 runs to 15 residues. The DNA for the CDR3 is TGTGCCAGCAGCCCTTGGGGTCCCGGCCCCTACGAGCAGTACTTC. This encodes CASSPWGPGPYEQYF.

The J gene is TRBJ2-5, the V gene TRBV24-1; 7 nucleotides line up with TRBD1. The CDR3 extends over 12 amino acids. With V trimmed by 6 bases and J by 8 bases, 5 bases remained unmatched. Germline V CDR1 and CDR2: KGHDR, SFDVKD. In nucleotides, the CDR3 is TGTGCCACCAGTACACAGGGGAAAACCCAGTACTTC. As protein: CATSTQGKTQYF.

The chain uses TRBV11-2 and TRBJ2-1, with a tentative D call TRBD2 (5 bases). Germline CDR1 reads SGHAT; CDR2 reads FQNNGV. This CDR3 region has 14 residues. Trimming removed 5 bases at V and 5 bases at J, with 13 bases between. This chain's CDR3 is CASSLGLGDNEQFF. The DNA for the CDR3 is TGTGCCAGCAGCCTCGGACTTGGTGACAATGAGCAGTTCTTC.

This clonotype has more than one count but fewer than ten. The V and J genes are TRBV7-9 and TRBJ2-3; 8 positions agree with TRBD2. Germline values: CDR1 SEHNR, CDR2 FQNEAQ (reference sequence). With V trimmed by 5 bases and J by 0 bases, 19 bases remained unmatched. The length of the CDR3 is 20 residues. The CDR3 here is CASSPLKRGTRISSTDTQYF. The CDR3 bases are TGTGCCAGCAGCCCCCTGAAGCGGGGGACCAGAATCTCTAGCACAGATACGCAGTATTTT.

This clonotype was recorded at least ten times. The chain carries TRBV7-9 and TRBJ2-5, with 8 bases matching TRBD1. The germline V gene encodes CDR1 SEHNR and CDR2 FQNEAQ (reference sequence). There are 15 residues in the CDR3. V trimming: 2 bases; J trimming: 2 bases; junction bases outside the gene matches: 4. The CDR3 nucleotides are TGTGCCAGCAGCTTACCGGGACAGGTACAAGAGACCCAGTACTTC. This encodes CASSLPGQVQETQYF.

The rearrangement uses TRBV29-1 and TRBJ2-7; D is ambiguous. Germline loops: CDR1 SQVTM, CDR2 ANQGSEA. Trimming cost V 5 bases and J 3 bases, with 14 bases left between them. The CDR3 is 13 amino acids. The CDR3 coding sequence is TGCAGCGTTCTCTGGGATATCAACTACGAGCAGTACTTC. Translation: CSVLWDINYEQYF.

This sequence joins TRBV12-5 and TRBJ2-4; D may be TRBD2 (6 bases). Germline CDR1 is LGHNT and CDR2 is FRNRAP. The V gene lost 2 bases and the J gene lost 3 bases, with 14 bases spanning the gap. There are 16 residues in the CDR3. CDR3 sequence (DNA): TGTGCTAGTGGTTTGCCCCAGGTGGGGGGCAAAAACATTCAGTACTTC. Translated, it gives CASGLPQVGGKNIQYF.

The genes are TRBV14 and TRBJ2-7; D might be TRBD1 (5 bases). Trimming took 4 bases from V and 0 from J, leaving 13 bases between them. This CDR3 is 15 amino acids long. The V gene's germline CDR1 is SGHDN and CDR2 FVKESK. The CDR3 nucleotides read TGTGCCAGCAGCCCGAAGGGGTATTCCTCCTACGAGCAGTACTTC. Amino acids: CASSPKGYSSYEQYF.